The present entry profiles one TCR beta chain with its context. Its antigen is not identified. The sorting of each CD8+ T cell subset was done in triplicate, at about 300,000 cells each. Naive CD8+ T cells showed CD45RO-CCR7+CD27+CD95-. Through 5' RACE with UMI labels, the TRB cDNA libraries were prepared. TCRdb re-called the 5' RACE reads, yielding one record per CDR3 amino acid sequence without DNA. The sample is made up of roughly 65,000 distinct CDR3 sequences, and the top ten hold 0.71% of it. Germline assignment: CDR1 WSHSY and CDR2 SAAADI. There are 16 residues in the CDR3. The data derive from a study of CXCR3-negative and CXCR3-positive naive CD8 T cells. Study observations and caveats: Relative to memory CD8+ cells, whose diversity was much lower, both naive subsets had comparably high diversity. More hydrophobic TRB CDR3s occurred in CXCR3-positive than in CXCR3-negative naive cells. TRBV-TRBJ usage matched between naive CXCR3-negative and CXCR3-positive cells but not between memory cells.

Sequencing was carried out using naive CXCR3+ CD8+ T cells from blood. Subset described: CD45RO-CCR7+CD27+CD95- naive CD8+ T cells expressing CXCR3 (TNR3+). This chain joins TRBV10-2 and TRBJ2-3; as DNA is missing, the TRBD2 call by TCRdb cannot be tested. This TCR derives from a human donor in good health. Some clones in this sample may be carry-over from other donors' samples. The CDR3 protein is CASSQVPGLRTDTQYF.